A single sample is the source of the 26 T cell receptor beta chains below, sequenced in a study of cytomegalovirus exposure and HLA in healthy donors. The PCR made use of 60 Vbeta and 13 Jbeta primers. TCRdb's copy holds only in-frame clones and misses some; the assay was immunoSEQ multiplex PCR. Of under 250,000 clones detected, over 75% appear once; the ten largest clones hold under 0.6%. Sequences were obtained from PBMCs. These receptors all stem from a boy between 10 and 17 years old in good health and CMV-seronegative.

The genes are TRBV7-2 and TRBJ2-7; D remains ambiguous. Trimming removed 4 bases from V and 0 bases from J, with 10 bases in between. CDR1 SGHTA and CDR2 FQGNSA come from the germline V gene. The CDR3 covers 14 residues. The CDR3 loop reads CASSSYGPSYEQYF. The CDR3 coding sequence is TGTGCCAGCAGCTCATATGGCCCCTCCTACGAGCAGTACTTC. Filled out from reference TRBV7-2 and TRBJ2-7, the complete variable domain reads GAGVSQSPSNKVTEKGKDVELRCDPISGHTALYWYRQSLGQGLEFLIYFQGNSAPDKSGLPSDRFSAERTGGSVSTLTIQRTQQEDSAVYLCASSSYGPSYEQYFGPGTRLTVT.

This clone was seen a handful of times. J is TRBJ1-6 and V is TRBV6-5; D gene ambiguous. Deletions cut 0 bases from V and 13 bases from J, with 16 bases between. The CDR3 sequence is 15 residues long. Germline CDR1 MNHEY, CDR2 SVGAGI. The DNA of the CDR3 is TGTGCCAGCAGTTACTCGAACCCCCTACTAGGGCCCCTCCACTTT. This codes for CASSYSNPLLGPLHF.

The sample holds one count of this clone. The chain joins TRBV1 to TRBJ1-5; the table assigns TRBD1, which was not confirmed against the DNA. TRBV1 is a pseudogene segment. CDR3 length: 13 amino acids. The chain's CDR3 is CTSGRTGAQPQHF. The CDR3 DNA sequence: TGCACCAGCGGTAGGACAGGGGCTCAGCCCCAGCATTTT.

The chain couples TRBV7-8 to TRBJ2-2; 9 nucleotides align to TRBD1. The ends lost 1 base at V and 6 bases at J; junction bases unmatched: 6. Germline V gives CDR1 SGHVS, CDR2 FQNEAQ. This CDR3 comprises 16 residues. The CDR3, as DNA: TGTGCCAGCAGCTTAGTCTCCGGGACAGGGTCCGGGGAGCTGTTTTTT. Its translation is CASSLVSGTGSGELFF. Looking up the rest from reference TRBV7-8 and TRBJ2-2 gives the full variable domain: GAGVSQSPRYKVAKRGQDVALRCDPISGHVSLFWYQQALGQGPEFLTYFQNEAQLDKSGLPSDRFFAERPEGSVSTLKIQRTQQEDSAVYLCASSLVSGTGSGELFFGEGSRLTVL.

V gene TRBV9 combines with J gene TRBJ2-2, with D possibly being TRBD2 (6 bases). V lost 3 bases to trimming and J lost 3 bases, with 12 bases between them. The CDR3 is made up of 15 amino acids. In germline, CDR1 is SGDLS, CDR2 YYNGEE. The CDR3 loop reads CASSEQGGDTGELFF. CDR3 sequence (DNA): TGTGCCAGCAGCGAGCAGGGAGGCGACACCGGGGAGCTGTTTTTT.

The chain recombines TRBV5-6 with TRBJ1-5; tentatively, D is TRBD1 (5 bases). This CDR3 is built from 15 residues. V was pared by 1 base and J by 4 bases, with 12 bases between. Germline CDR1 is SGHDT and CDR2 is YYEEEE. The CDR3 DNA reads as TGTGCCAGCAGCTTGTTCCAGGGCAGAAATCAGCCCCAGCATTTT. Protein sequence: CASSLFQGRNQPQHF.

Here the CDR3 DNA reads TGCGCCAGCAGCCAAGGTGCAGGGTCCCCGAACACCGGGGAGCTGTTTTTT. Translation gives CASSQGAGSPNTGELFF. The chain carries TRBV4-1 and TRBJ2-2, with a possible D match to TRBD1 (5 bases). The V end was cut by 1 base, the J end by 0 bases, with 12 bases between. Germline V gives CDR1 MGHRA, CDR2 YSYEKL. This CDR3 contains 17 residues.

The rearrangement links TRBV27 to TRBJ2-2, with D maybe TRBD1 (6 bases). The germline V and J ends were trimmed by 6 bases and 3 bases, with 11 bases remaining between them. Germline CDR1 is MNHEY and CDR2 is SMNVEV (reference sequence). The CDR3 length is 14 residues. The CDR3 DNA reads as TGTGCCAGCAGAAACCACAGGGACACCGGGGAGCTGTTTTTT. Residues: CASRNHRDTGELFF.

The V gene is TRBV27, the J gene TRBJ2-1, with D unresolved. This CDR3 spans 14 amino acids. Germline lookup yields CDR1 MNHEY and CDR2 SMNVEV (reference sequence). V was shortened by 6 bases and J by 5 bases, with 14 bases between the two germline ends. Written as DNA, the CDR3 is TGTGCCAGCAGCATTAGGAGTTTCAACAATGAGCAGTTCTTC. Translated, it gives CASSIRSFNNEQFF.

This rearrangement joins TRBV6-5 to TRBJ1-5; D is undetermined. Trimming cost V 2 bases and J 6 bases, with 11 bases left between them. The CDR3 has 14 residues. Germline assignment: CDR1 MNHEY and CDR2 SVGAGI. CDR3: CASSYGRVGQPQHF. As DNA, the CDR3 is TGTGCCAGCAGTTACGGGCGGGTCGGTCAGCCCCAGCATTTT.

This clone has only a few counts. V gene TRBV10-3 combines with J gene TRBJ2-1; D gene uncertain. The CDR3 is 13 residues long. The ends were cut back, 0 bases at V and 16 bases at J, with 16 bases in the middle. CDR1 and CDR2 (germline): ENHRY, SYGVKD. CDR3 in amino acids: CAISESYRQESFF. The CDR3 region has the DNA TGTGCCATCAGTGAGTCGTACCGTCAAGAGTCATTCTTC.

The chain recombines TRBV27 with TRBJ1-2, with a possible D match to TRBD1 (6 bases). V was shortened by 5 bases and J by 8 bases, with 15 bases between the two germline ends. The CDR3 is 13 residues long. Germline V lookup: CDR1 MNHEY, CDR2 SMNVEV (reference sequence). CDR3 coding DNA: TGTGCCAGCAGTCCCCGGGACACTTTAGGCTACACCTTC. It encodes CASSPRDTLGYTF.

This clone appeared a single time. CDR3 in DNA: TGTGCCTGGAGTGCCCAGGGGAGCGAGCAGTACTTC. It encodes CAWSAQGSEQYF. The chain combines TRBV30 with TRBJ2-7; possibly TRBD1 for D (6 bases). Trimming took off 1 base at V and 6 bases at J, with 10 bases between the two ends. The CDR3 totals 12 residues. Germline-derived CDR1 and CDR2 are GTSNPN and SVGIG (reference sequence).

This chain connects TRBV27 to TRBJ1-1; 9 nucleotides line up with TRBD1. CDR1 is MNHEY and CDR2 is SMNVEV in the germline V gene (reference sequence). After removal of 2 bases from V and 9 bases from J, the junction contained 10 bases not matched to a gene. The CDR3 length is 15 residues. The CDR3 DNA reads as TGTGCCAGCAGTTTAGGGACAGGGAGTGGAGGCAAAGCTTTCTTT. Translation: CASSLGTGSGGKAFF.

The gene calls are TRBV21-1 and TRBJ1-2; TRBD1, as called in the table, went unchecked against the DNA. TRBV21-1 corresponds to a pseudogene. There are 14 residues in the CDR3. In DNA, the CDR3 is TGTGCCAGCAGCGCCTGGGACAGCCACTATGGCTACACCTTC. Amino acid sequence: CASSAWDSHYGYTF.

The genes are TRBV5-1 and TRBJ2-7; perhaps TRBD1 as D (5 bases). Deletions cut 4 bases from V and 2 bases from J, with 13 bases between. CDR3 length: 14 amino acids. CDR1 and CDR2 from the germline V gene are SGHRS and YFSETQ. This CDR3 is CASSLQGTTYEQYF. The DNA for the CDR3 is TGCGCCAGCAGCCTTCAGGGCACGACCTACGAGCAGTACTTC.

The gene calls are TRBV5-1 and TRBJ2-1, with 8 nucleotides matching TRBD2. Trimming removed 3 bases from V and 2 bases from J; junction bases left unmatched: 4. Germline CDR1 reads SGHRS; CDR2 reads YFSETQ. This CDR3 spans 15 amino acids. The CDR3 coding sequence is TGCGCCAGCAGCTCCGAGCGGGGGACCTACAATGAGCAGTTCTTC. It yields the protein CASSSERGTYNEQFF. Together with reference TRBV5-1 and TRBJ2-1, the CDR3 gives the full variable domain: KAGVTQTPRYLIKTRGQQVTLSCSPISGHRSVSWYQQTPGQGLQFLFEYFSETQRNKGNFPGRFSGRQFSNSRSEMNVSTLELGDSALYLCASSSERGTYNEQFFGPGTRLTVL.

The chain combines TRBV5-1 with TRBJ1-1; 7 nucleotides align to TRBD1. The CDR3 is 12 residues long. V lost 4 bases to trimming and J lost 5 bases; unmatched junction nucleotides: 2. Germline assignment: CDR1 SGHRS and CDR2 YFSETQ. The CDR3 DNA is TGCGCCAGCAGCCCACAGGGGACTGAAGCTTTCTTT. Encoded protein: CASSPQGTEAFF.

The DNA of the CDR3 is TGCGCCAGCAGGACCGGGACTGCCGCGGAGCAGTACTTC. Translated: CASRTGTAAEQYF. The chain has TRBV5-1 and TRBJ2-7; a weak D match, TRBD2 (6 bases). This CDR3 has 13 residues. Germline V lookup: CDR1 SGHRS, CDR2 YFSETQ. The V and J ends lost 5 bases and 7 bases respectively, with 16 bases between them.

The chain carries TRBV4-1 and TRBJ1-2; 7 bases agree with TRBD1. J gave up 2 bases and V 6 bases, and 9 bases lay outside the gene matches. The CDR3 has 15 amino acids. CDR1 is MGHRA and CDR2 is YSYEKL in the germline V gene. CDR3 sequence: CASRGNRGDNYGYTF. CDR3 in DNA: TGCGCCAGCAGGGGAAACAGGGGCGACAACTATGGCTACACCTTC.

The J gene is TRBJ1-6, the V gene TRBV7-3; D gene uncertain. Trimming removed 2 bases at V and 4 bases at J, with 6 bases between. The V gene's germline CDR1 is SGHTA and CDR2 FQGTGA. CDR3 length: 14 amino acids. The CDR3 spells CASSLLGYNSPLHF. CDR3 nucleotides: TGTGCCAGCAGCTTACTCGGTTATAATTCACCCCTCCACTTT.

This chain uses TRBV7-2 with TRBJ2-7, with TRBD1 matching 10 bases. CDR1 is SGHTA, CDR2 FQGNSA, per germline. This CDR3 region has 15 residues. J was trimmed by 3 bases and V by 5 bases; bases with no gene match: 7. In DNA form, the CDR3 reads TGTGCCAGCAGCCCCGACAGGGGGCAACGCTACGAGCAGTACTTC. This gives the protein CASSPDRGQRYEQYF. The full variable domain, completed using reference TRBV7-2 and TRBJ2-7, is GAGVSQSPSNKVTEKGKDVELRCDPISGHTALYWYRQSLGQGLEFLIYFQGNSAPDKSGLPSDRFSAERTGGSVSTLTIQRTQQEDSAVYLCASSPDRGQRYEQYFGPGTRLTVT.

The V gene is TRBV6-6, the J gene TRBJ2-7; 11 positions agree with TRBD2. The CDR3 sequence is 15 residues long. J was trimmed by 2 bases and V by 6 bases; bases with no gene match: 6. Germline V lookup: CDR1 MNHNY, CDR2 SVGAGI (reference sequence). CDR3 sequence (DNA): TGTGCCAGCAGACTAGCGGGAGATCGAGCCTACGAGCAGTACTTC. The encoded protein is CASRLAGDRAYEQYF.

The chain joins TRBV7-9 to TRBJ2-5; D remains unclear. The CDR3 spans 12 residues. Per germline, CDR1 SEHNR and CDR2 FQNEAQ (reference sequence). With 2 bases removed from V and 2 bases from J, the gap between germline ends came to 3 bases. This CDR3 is CASSLPQETQYF. The CDR3 nucleotides are TGTGCCAGCAGCTTACCGCAAGAGACCCAGTACTTC.

Comments on this clone: Other DNA sequences of this sample code for an identical CDR3. The chain carries TRBV5-6 and TRBJ2-3; possibly TRBD1 for D (5 bases). V was shortened by 4 bases and J by 0 bases, with 9 bases between the two germline ends. Germline V lookup: CDR1 SGHDT, CDR2 YYEEEE. The CDR3 loop spans 14 amino acids. The CDR3: CASSRGSSTDTQYF. The CDR3, as DNA: TGTGCCAGCAGCAGGGGATCTAGCACAGATACGCAGTATTTT.

This chain connects TRBV5-5 to TRBJ1-2; D remains ambiguous. The CDR3 has 15 amino acids. Germline CDR1 is SGHKS and CDR2 is YYEKEE (reference sequence). V was trimmed by 3 bases and J by 4 bases, leaving 16 bases between them. The CDR3 coding sequence is TGTGCCAGCAGCTCGGACCCCGGAGGGTTCTATGGCTACACCTTC. Translation: CASSSDPGGFYGYTF. The full variable domain, in which reference TRBV5-5 and TRBJ1-2 provide the parts outside the CDR3, is DAGVTQSPTHLIKTRGQQVTLRCSPISGHKSVSWYQQVLGQGPQFIFQYYEKEERGRGNFPDRFSARQFPNYSSELNVNALLLGDSALYLCASSSDPGGFYGYTFGSGTRLTVV.